The source of this TCR beta chain is a study of blood T cell repertoires in COVID-19 (dated by TCRdb to the early 2020s). Regarding the complete study: The collaborator samples originated in the United States, Italy and Spain and spanned the acute and convalescent phases of COVID-19. The material from the prospective study consisted of cDNA or gDNA derived from T cells, B-cell-depleted T cells, or PBMCs. Deeply sampled blood TCRbeta repertoires from subjects exposed to, actively infected with, or recovered from COVID-19 were included in the dataset. The repertoires were released in a freely available public database meant as a resource for research on the immune response to SARS-CoV-2. The samples were drawn from two sources: the first 160 participants of the ongoing ImmuneRACE study, and 1,200 or so subjects contributed by 6 global collaborators. Nearly every sample came with metadata listing a de-identified subject ID, COVID-19 status, age in years and sex. Where available, HLA class I and class II types were obtained from metadata supplied by the sample provider rather than from assay-based typing. Summary of the overall study and its limitations: The quantity of clinical and demographic metadata differed by source and by participant and was supplied without curation.

The immunoSEQ Assay, a bias-controlled multiplex PCR, was used to amplify TCRbeta CDR3 regions from genomic DNA. The paper's processing steps were these. The number of nucleated cells in each sample was estimated by amplification of reference gene primers within the assay. To quantify the absolute abundance of each unique TCRbeta CDR3 rearrangement, sequence reads were collapsed and filtered. For each sample, productive Simpson clonality was calculated as the square root of Simpson's diversity index over productive rearrangements. TCRdb holds this immuneACCESS table with in-frame rearrangements only. Some clones are missing; in checked studies, unresolved V genes explain under half, and the rest has no known cause. V, J and clone size derive from that table, while D and trimming were established from the DNA sequence. The sample table shows 250,000 to 300,000 clones, and more than 70% are seen once. Clones ranked in the top ten supply roughly 12% of the sample.

In Seattle, one collaborating source enrolled patients while the infection was active and tracked those patients longitudinally over the course of disease. Each collaborating institution followed its own protocols to collect whole blood in K2EDTA tubes. For TCRbeta analysis, collaborator samples were shipped as frozen whole blood, as isolated PBMCs, or as DNA extracted from either sample type. About this clone itself: Its recognized antigen is unknown. No base qualities exist here, and no much larger clone lies one base off it.

Including cysteine and phenylalanine, the CDR3 has 13 amino acids. The sequence is cut down to CDR3 DNA, 39 bases in frame from base 1. V and J lose 5 bases and 7 bases, and a span of 11 bases separates them. The germline V gene encodes CDR1 SGHTA and CDR2 FQGNSA. This sequence originates from a woman aged 25 to 39 with COVID-19, enrolled during active disease. Sequenced material: peripheral blood. The sequence links TRBV7-2 to TRBJ1-4, with TRBD1 perhaps the D gene, on 6 matching bases. The sequence in DNA is TGTGCCAGCAGCACGGGGGGGGCTGAAAAACTGTTTTTT. The resulting protein is CASSTGGAEKLFF.